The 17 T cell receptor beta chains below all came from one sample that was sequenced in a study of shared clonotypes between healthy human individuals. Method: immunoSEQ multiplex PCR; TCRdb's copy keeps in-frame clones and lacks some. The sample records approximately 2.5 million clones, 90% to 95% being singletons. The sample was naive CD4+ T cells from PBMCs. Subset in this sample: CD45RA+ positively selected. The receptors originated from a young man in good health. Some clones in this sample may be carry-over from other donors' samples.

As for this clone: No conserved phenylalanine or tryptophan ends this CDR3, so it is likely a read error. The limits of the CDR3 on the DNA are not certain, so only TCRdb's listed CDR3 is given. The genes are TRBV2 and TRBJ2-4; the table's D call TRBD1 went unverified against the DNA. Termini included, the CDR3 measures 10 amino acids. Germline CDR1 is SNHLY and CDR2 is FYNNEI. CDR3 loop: CASNRGRGYI.

The CDR3 DNA reads TGTGCCACCAGCACCCGAACGGGGGAGGTCACAGATACGCAGTATTTT. Translating it yields CATSTRTGEVTDTQYF. The chain uses TRBV15 and TRBJ2-3; the D gene is possibly TRBD2 (6 bases). CDR1 is LNHNV and CDR2 is YYDKDF in the germline V gene (reference sequence). The CDR3 consists of 16 residues. The germline V and J ends were trimmed by 4 bases and 2 bases, with 16 bases remaining between them.

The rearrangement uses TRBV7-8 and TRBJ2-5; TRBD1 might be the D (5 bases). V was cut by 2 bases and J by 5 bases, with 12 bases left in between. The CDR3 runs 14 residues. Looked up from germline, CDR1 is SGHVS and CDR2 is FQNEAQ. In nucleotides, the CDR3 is TGTGCCAGCAGCTTAAGCAGGGTCGGGGAGACCCAGTACTTC. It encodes CASSLSRVGETQYF.

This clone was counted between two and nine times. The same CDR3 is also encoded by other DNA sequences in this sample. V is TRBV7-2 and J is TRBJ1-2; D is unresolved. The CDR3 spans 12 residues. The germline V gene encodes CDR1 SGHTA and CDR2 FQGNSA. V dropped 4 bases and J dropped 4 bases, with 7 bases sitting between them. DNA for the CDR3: TGTGCCAGCAGCTCCCGCTCCTATGGCTACACCTTC. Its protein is CASSSRSYGYTF.

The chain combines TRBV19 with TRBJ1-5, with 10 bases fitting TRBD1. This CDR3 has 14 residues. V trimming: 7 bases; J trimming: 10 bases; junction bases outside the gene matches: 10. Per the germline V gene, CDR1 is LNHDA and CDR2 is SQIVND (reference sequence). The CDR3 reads CASKGQGPNPPQHF. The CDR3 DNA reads TGTGCCAGTAAGGGACAGGGGCCGAATCCTCCCCAGCATTTT.

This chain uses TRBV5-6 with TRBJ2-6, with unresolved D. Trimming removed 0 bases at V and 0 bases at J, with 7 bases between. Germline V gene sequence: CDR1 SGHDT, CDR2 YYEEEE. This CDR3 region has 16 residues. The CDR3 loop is CASSLGHLSGANVLTF. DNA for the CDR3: TGTGCCAGCAGCTTGGGACATCTCTCTGGGGCCAACGTCCTGACTTTC. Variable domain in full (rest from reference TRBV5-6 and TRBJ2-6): DAGVTQSPTHLIKTRGQQVTLRCSPKSGHDTVSWYQQALGQGPQFIFQYYEEEERQRGNFPDRFSGHQFPNYSSELNVNALLLGDSALYLCASSLGHLSGANVLTFGAGSRLTVL.

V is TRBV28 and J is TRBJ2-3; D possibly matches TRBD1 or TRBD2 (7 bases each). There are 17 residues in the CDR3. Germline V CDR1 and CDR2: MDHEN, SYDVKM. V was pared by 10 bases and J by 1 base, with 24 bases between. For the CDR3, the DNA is TGTGCCACCGGTCTGGGGAGGGGGACAGTGGGCACAGATACGCAGTATTTT. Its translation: CATGLGRGTVGTDTQYF.

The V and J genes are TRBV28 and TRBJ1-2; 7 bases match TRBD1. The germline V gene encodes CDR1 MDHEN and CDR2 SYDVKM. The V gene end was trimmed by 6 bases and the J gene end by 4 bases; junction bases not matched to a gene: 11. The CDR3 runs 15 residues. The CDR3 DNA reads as TGTGCCAGCAGATCGGCCAGGGGGTCTAGCTATGGCTACACCTTC. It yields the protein CASRSARGSSYGYTF.

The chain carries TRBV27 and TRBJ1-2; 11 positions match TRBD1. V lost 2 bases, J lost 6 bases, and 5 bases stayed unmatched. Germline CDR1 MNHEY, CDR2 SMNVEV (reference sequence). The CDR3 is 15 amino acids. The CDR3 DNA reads TGTGCCAGCAGTTTACGCGGACAGGGGGCTGATGGCTACACCTTC. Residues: CASSLRGQGADGYTF.

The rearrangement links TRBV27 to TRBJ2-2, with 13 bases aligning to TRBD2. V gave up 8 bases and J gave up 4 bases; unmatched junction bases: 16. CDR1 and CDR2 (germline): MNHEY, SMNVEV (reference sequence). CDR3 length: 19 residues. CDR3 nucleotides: TGTGCCAGCCGCGGACTAGCGGGAGTCCCCCGAATCGGCACCGGGGAGCTGTTTTTT. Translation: CASRGLAGVPRIGTGELFF.

In DNA, the CDR3 is TGTGCCAGCTCACCCCGCCGGGACAGAAACTATGGCTACACCTTC. It is translated as CASSPRRDRNYGYTF. V gene TRBV18 combines with J gene TRBJ1-2; 7 bases match TRBD1. The germline CDR1 and CDR2 sequences are KGHSH and LQKENI. V lost 3 bases and J lost 2; bases outside the gene matches: 6. The CDR3 has 15 residues.

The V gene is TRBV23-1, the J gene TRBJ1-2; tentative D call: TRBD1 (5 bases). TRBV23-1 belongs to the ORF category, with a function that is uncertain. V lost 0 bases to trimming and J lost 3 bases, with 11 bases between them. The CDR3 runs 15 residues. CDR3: CASSQSRGRDYGYTF. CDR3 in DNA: TGCGCCAGCAGTCAATCGAGGGGCAGGGACTATGGCTACACCTTC.

Here the CDR3 DNA reads TGTGCCAGCAGTTTATTCCGGGGGACCGGAGGTCGGCAGCCCCAGCATTTT. Protein: CASSLFRGTGGRQPQHF. The V gene is TRBV28, the J gene TRBJ1-5; a weak D match, TRBD1 (5 bases). The germline V gene has CDR1 MDHEN and CDR2 SYDVKM. V was pared by 1 base and J by 7 bases, with 20 bases between. CDR3 length: 17 amino acids.

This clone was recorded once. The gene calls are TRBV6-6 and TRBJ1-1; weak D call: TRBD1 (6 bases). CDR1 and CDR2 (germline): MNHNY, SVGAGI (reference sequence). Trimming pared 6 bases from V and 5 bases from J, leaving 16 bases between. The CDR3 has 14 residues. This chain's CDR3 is CASRIQGVGTEAFF. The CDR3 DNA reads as TGTGCCAGCAGAATACAGGGAGTTGGGACTGAAGCTTTCTTT.

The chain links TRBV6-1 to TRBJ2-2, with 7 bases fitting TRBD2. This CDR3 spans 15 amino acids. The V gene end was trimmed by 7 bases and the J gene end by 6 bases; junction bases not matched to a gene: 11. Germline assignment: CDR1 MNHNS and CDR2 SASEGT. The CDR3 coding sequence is TGTGCCAGCACCAAGTTAGCGGGTGGCGCCGGGGAGCTGTTTTTT. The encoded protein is CASTKLAGGAGELFF.

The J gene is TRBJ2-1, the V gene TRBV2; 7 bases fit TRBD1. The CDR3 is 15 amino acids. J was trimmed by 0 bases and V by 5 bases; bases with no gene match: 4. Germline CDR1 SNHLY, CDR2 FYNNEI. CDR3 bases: TGTGCCAGCAGTACCGACAGGGCCTCCTACAATGAGCAGTTCTTC. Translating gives CASSTDRASYNEQFF.

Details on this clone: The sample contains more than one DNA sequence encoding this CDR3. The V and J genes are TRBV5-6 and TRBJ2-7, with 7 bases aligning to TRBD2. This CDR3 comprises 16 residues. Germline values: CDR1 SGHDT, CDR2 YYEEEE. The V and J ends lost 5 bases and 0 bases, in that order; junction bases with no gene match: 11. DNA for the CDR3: TGTGCCAGCAGGTCCCGAGCGGGGATTAGCTCCTACGAGCAGTACTTC. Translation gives CASRSRAGISSYEQYF.